This T cell receptor (beta chain) was sequenced for a study of shared clonotypes between healthy human individuals. Study-level background: For every donor, three CD4 naive, three CD4 memory, two CD8 naive and one CD8 memory plates were used. Study-wide points: Larger estimated richness was generally recorded for naive subsets relative to memory subsets. Unshared clonotypes carried lower generation probabilities than those common to all four donors.

Of note for this clone: The antigen is unknown.

The CDR3 contains 11 residues. The germline V gene encodes CDR1 DFQATT and CDR2 SNEGSKA (reference sequence). Deletions cut 6 bases from V and 8 bases from J, with 13 bases between. When replicate PCRs were run on sorted subsets, they used 200 ng DNA, about 30,000 T cell genomes. Repertoires were generated with immunoSEQ multiplex PCR, while TCRdb's copy carries only in-frame clones and drops some. The table lists a few million clones, over 90% of them singletons. The material sequenced was naive CD4+ T cells from PBMCs. Subset: CD45RA+ positively selected. The chain links TRBV20-1 to TRBJ1-2; D unresolved. This TCR derives from a man in his late teens or twenties in good health. Some clones in this sample may be carry-over from other donors' samples. The CDR3 sequence is CSAWLREGYTF. CDR3 coding DNA: TGCAGTGCCTGGCTCCGCGAGGGCTACACCTTC.